Listed below are T cell receptor beta chains from one sample, sequenced in a study of PD-1 blockade in classical Hodgkin lymphoma. Libraries were prepared by immunoSEQ multiplex PCR; TCRdb keeps only in-frame clonotypes and omits some of them. This sample has some 58,000 clones, with about 88% found just once. Sequencing was performed on peripheral blood mononuclear cells (PBMCs), taken before the second cycle of nivolumab. Receptors were obtained from a human donor with classical Hodgkin lymphoma. The CDR3 runs from the conserved cysteine through the conserved F or W. The order of the fields is V gene, CDR3 protein.

V: TRBV29-1; CDR3: CSVDPGGAEGYTF
V: TRBV27; CDR3: CASSSGNTEAFF
V: TRBV2; CDR3: CASSIGKAGGHYEQYF
V: TRBV18; CDR3: CASSPDPGYEQYF
V: TRBV10-2; CDR3: CASSVLIYTEAFF
V: TRBV5-4; CDR3: CASSSYEWGAKDTQYF
V: TRBV10-1; CDR3: CASSESGSYGYTF
V: TRBV7-6; CDR3: CASSLVGVNLLSGANVLTF
V: TRBV12-5; CDR3: CASGTQGALDTEAFF
V: TRBV5-1; CDR3: CASSLGISGNTIYF
V: TRBV5-1; CDR3: CASSLVVEGPQHF
V: TRBV30; CDR3: CAWRTQGSRRYGYTF
V: TRBV28; CDR3: CASSFGGGVEKLFF
V: TRBV7-9; CDR3: CASEPGTGGAFF
V: TRBV5-1; CDR3: CASSVDGLPGESYTF
V: TRBV6-5; CDR3: CASSYGGNTEAFF
V: TRBV14; CDR3: CASSTSPSSDTQYF
V: TRBV5-1; CDR3: CASSLAVSGPAYEQYF
V: TRBV7-9; CDR3: CASSSQGSYEQYF
V: TRBV5-1; CDR3: CASSLGGLSGNTIYF
V: TRBV5-1; CDR3: CASSLASILTDTQYF
V: TRBV7-8; CDR3: CASSLIQGAGNTIYF
V: TRBV16; CDR3: CASSQSINPEKLFF
V: TRBV6-6; CDR3: CASSWGGARNTEAFF
V: TRBV28; CDR3: CASSYLQGAPGEQYF
V: TRBV7-3; CDR3: CASSPGTDTQYF
V: TRBV5-1; CDR3: CASSNGRMNTEAFF
V: TRBV5-1; CDR3: CASSSDRGDIQYF
V: TRBV28; CDR3: CASSLPGRSYNSPLHF
V: TRBV19; CDR3: CASKPQQGFEQYF
V: TRBV4-1; CDR3: CASSQEKLAFTDTQYF
V: TRBV5-1; CDR3: CASSLEGGTGELFF
V: TRBV6-4; CDR3: CASGRGQGVGNQPQHF
V: TRBV18; CDR3: CASSPRGAEQYF
V: TRBV5-1; CDR3: CASSLVGRGRDYGYTF
V: TRBV10-2; CDR3: CASSESSGVGETQYF
V: TRBV25-1; CDR3: CASSKSGGGNTIYF